Below are 19 T cell receptor beta chains sequenced from a single sample in a study of blood T cell repertoires in COVID-19. Generated by immunoSEQ multiplex PCR, the TCRdb table keeps only in-frame clones and is missing some. Here the sample spans about 360,000 clones, roughly 86% being singletons. Source material: peripheral blood. These receptors came from a human donor in a cohort sampled during active COVID-19.

V gene TRBV7-3 combines with J gene TRBJ2-1, with 8 bases identical to TRBD2. J was trimmed by 5 bases and V by 5 bases; bases with no gene match: 8. CDR3 length: 15 amino acids. Germline loops: CDR1 SGHTA, CDR2 FQGTGA. The CDR3 region is CASSPGGGLNNEQFF. The CDR3 DNA follows: TGTGCCAGCAGCCCGGGCGGGGGGTTAAACAATGAGCAGTTCTTC.

The chain couples TRBV7-8 to TRBJ2-1; 7 nucleotides line up with TRBD2. V shed 1 base, J shed 3 bases, and the junction held 12 bases outside the gene matches. Germline loops: CDR1 SGHVS, CDR2 FQNEAQ. The length of the CDR3 is 18 residues. The DNA for the CDR3 is TGTGCCAGCAGCTTAGACTCCCTGGTTAGCGGGTACTACAATGAGCAGTTCTTC. Translating gives CASSLDSLVSGYYNEQFF.

This clone turned up a few times. This chain uses TRBV5-4 with TRBJ2-2, with 11 bases lining up with TRBD1. The length of the CDR3 is 15 residues. The V segment lost 2 bases and the J segment 4 bases; nucleotides outside the gene matches: 1. Germline V gene sequence: CDR1 SGHNT, CDR2 YYREEE (reference sequence). CDR3 bases: TGTGCCAGCAGCTTAGGGACAGGGGGCACCGGGGAGCTGTTTTTT. Translated, it gives CASSLGTGGTGELFF.

The rearrangement uses TRBV19 and TRBJ2-1; 10 bases are shared with TRBD2. The CDR3 loop spans 17 amino acids. The V gene end was trimmed by 5 bases and the J gene end by 5 bases; junction bases not matched to a gene: 12. The germline gives CDR1 LNHDA, CDR2 SQIVND (reference sequence). Written as DNA, the CDR3 is TGTGCCAGTAGTTTGCCGACCCTAGCGGGGGTCAACAATGAGCAGTTCTTC. The encoded protein is CASSLPTLAGVNNEQFF.

This rearrangement joins TRBV6-6 to TRBJ2-7, with D perhaps matching TRBD2 (7 bases). CDR1 and CDR2 (germline): MNHNY, SVGAGI (reference sequence). This CDR3 is 12 amino acids long. Trimming took 6 bases from V and 5 from J, leaving 11 bases between them. CDR3 protein: CASSSGGHEQYF. In DNA, the CDR3 is TGTGCCAGCAGCTCGGGGGGCCACGAGCAGTACTTC.

V gene TRBV30 combines with J gene TRBJ1-2; D might be TRBD1 (6 bases). CDR1 GTSNPN and CDR2 SVGIG come from the germline V gene (reference sequence). V was shortened by 3 bases and J by 3 bases, with 14 bases between the two germline ends. The CDR3 totals 14 residues. Here the CDR3 reads CAWSWGRGDYGYTF. The CDR3 bases are TGTGCCTGGAGCTGGGGCAGGGGAGACTATGGCTACACCTTC.

The gene calls are TRBV5-1 and TRBJ2-3, with D perhaps TRBD1 (6 bases). V shed 3 bases and J shed 4 bases, with 12 bases lying between them. This CDR3 has 14 amino acids. Per the germline V gene, CDR1 is SGHRS and CDR2 is YFSETQ. The CDR3 here is CASSSLNRADTQYF. In nucleotides, the CDR3 is TGCGCCAGCAGCTCCCTGAACAGGGCAGATACGCAGTATTTT. The whole variable domain, remainder taken from reference TRBV5-1 and TRBJ2-3, is KAGVTQTPRYLIKTRGQQVTLSCSPISGHRSVSWYQQTPGQGLQFLFEYFSETQRNKGNFPGRFSGRQFSNSRSEMNVSTLELGDSALYLCASSSLNRADTQYFGPGTRLTVL.

The rearrangement uses TRBV2 and TRBJ1-1; 7 positions agree with TRBD1. CDR3 length: 15 amino acids. CDR1 SNHLY and CDR2 FYNNEI come from the germline V gene. Losses at the gene ends were 5 bases for V and 4 bases for J; bases not matched to a gene: 10. The CDR3 nucleotides are TGTGCCAGCAGTCTATACGGACAGGCTTCCACTGAAGCTTTCTTT. Protein sequence: CASSLYGQASTEAFF.

The genes are TRBV6-5 and TRBJ1-6, with D maybe TRBD1 (5 bases). The CDR3 loop spans 15 amino acids. V lost 0 bases and J 8 bases, leaving 11 bases between the germline ends. The germline V gene encodes CDR1 MNHEY and CDR2 SVGAGI. The CDR3 here is CASSYSAGHHSPLHF. For the CDR3, the DNA is TGTGCCAGCAGTTACTCGGCCGGACACCATTCACCCCTCCACTTT.

The chain employs TRBV5-1 and TRBJ2-3, with 7 bases identical to TRBD1. Per germline, CDR1 SGHRS and CDR2 YFSETQ. The junction had 12 bases not matched to a gene; V was cut back by 5 bases and J by 0 bases. The CDR3 is 17 residues long. CDR3 coding DNA: TGCGCCAGCAGAAAGGTCAAGGGGGCCCATAGCACAGATACGCAGTATTTT. Its protein product is CASRKVKGAHSTDTQYF.

The chain is built from TRBV28 and TRBJ1-1, with a possible D match to TRBD1 (5 bases). This CDR3 has 14 amino acids. Trimming cost V 6 bases and J 2 bases, with 13 bases left between them. Germline V lookup: CDR1 MDHEN, CDR2 SYDVKM. CDR3 sequence reads: CASRPGDLNTEAFF. CDR3 sequence (DNA): TGTGCCAGCAGACCGGGGGACCTTAACACTGAAGCTTTCTTT. Looking up the rest from reference TRBV28 and TRBJ1-1 gives the full variable domain: DVKVTQSSRYLVKRTGEKVFLECVQDMDHENMFWYRQDPGLGLRLIYFSYDVKMKEKGDIPEGYSVSREKKERFSLILESASTNQTSMYLCASRPGDLNTEAFFGQGTRLTVV.

This clone has at least ten counts. V usage is TRBV6-1 and J usage is TRBJ1-2, with 7 bases lining up with TRBD1. The CDR3 loop spans 14 amino acids. CDR1 is MNHNS, CDR2 SASEGT, per germline. Trimming removed 3 bases from V and 3 bases from J; junction bases left unmatched: 4. In DNA, the CDR3 is TGTGCCAGCAGTGATCCCGGGACAGACTATGGCTACACCTTC. Translation gives CASSDPGTDYGYTF.

CDR3 in amino acids: CAISEMDTLGELFF. For the CDR3, the DNA is TGTGCCATCAGTGAGATGGACACCCTCGGGGAGCTGTTTTTT. The V and J genes are TRBV10-3 and TRBJ2-2, with a possible D match to TRBD1 (5 bases). The ends were cut back, 2 bases at V and 7 bases at J, with 11 bases in the middle. Germline V gives CDR1 ENHRY, CDR2 SYGVKD. The CDR3 contains 14 residues.

The chain couples TRBV28 to TRBJ1-6; the D is unclear. This CDR3 is 15 amino acids long. V was pared by 5 bases and J by 9 bases, with 17 bases between. CDR1 MDHEN and CDR2 SYDVKM come from the germline V gene. The DNA for the CDR3 is TGTGCCAGCAGTCCGAGGACCCCTAGCAGTTCACCCCTCCACTTT. It encodes CASSPRTPSSSPLHF.

This clone has a handful of counts. This chain uses TRBV20-1 with TRBJ2-3; TRBD1 aligns across 7 bases. The CDR3 is 16 amino acids. The germline V gene encodes CDR1 DFQATT and CDR2 SNEGSKA (reference sequence). J was trimmed by 1 base and V by 3 bases; bases with no gene match: 10. The CDR3 loop is CSASGPGQRGTDTQYF. CDR3 bases: TGCAGTGCTAGTGGCCCGGGACAGAGAGGCACAGATACGCAGTATTTT.

The CDR3 region is CASSPGGYSNQPQHF. In nucleotides, the CDR3 is TGTGCCAGCAGTCCGGGGGGCTATAGCAATCAGCCCCAGCATTTT. The chain recombines TRBV27 with TRBJ1-5, with D perhaps TRBD1 (6 bases). The CDR3 contains 15 residues. Germline CDR1 MNHEY, CDR2 SMNVEV (reference sequence). Trimming took off 5 bases at V and 0 bases at J, with 11 bases between the two ends.

The V gene is TRBV2, the J gene TRBJ1-3; 9 nucleotides agree with TRBD1. Germline V gene sequence: CDR1 SNHLY, CDR2 FYNNEI. V dropped 6 bases and J dropped 1; count of bases not matched to a gene: 16. The CDR3 totals 19 residues. CDR3 in amino acids: CASSSLQGASSYSGNTIYF. The CDR3 nucleotides read TGTGCCAGCAGCTCCCTACAGGGGGCCTCTTCGTATTCTGGAAACACCATATATTTT.

This clone was counted only a few times. The chain combines TRBV14 with TRBJ1-2; D unclear. V lost 4 bases, J lost 2 bases, and 5 bases lay in between. From germline, CDR1 is SGHDN and CDR2 FVKESK. The CDR3 is made up of 12 amino acids. CDR3 DNA: TGTGCCAGCAGCCCCGGGAACTATGGCTACACCTTC. Protein sequence: CASSPGNYGYTF.

The rearrangement links TRBV6-1 to TRBJ1-6, with 7 bases aligning to TRBD1. Germline V gene lookup returns CDR1 MNHNS and CDR2 SASEGT. Unmatched junction bases numbered 24, after V lost 2 bases and J lost 14 bases. The CDR3 is 19 amino acids. CDR3 bases: TGTGCCAGCAGTGAATCCCGGCCCACCAGACAGGGTCGGTTTTTGACCCTCCACTTT. Translated, it gives CASSESRPTRQGRFLTLHF.